This TCR beta chain was found in a study of T cell repertoires in cytomegalovirus infection. Study context: Indications of both CMV infection and matching HLA type were provided by public TCR beta signatures. Study-level findings and limits: The study identified carriers of CMV plus the relevant HLA from cumulative public TCR beta family frequency. There were HLA-C-restricted CMV-specific TCR beta clonotypes dominating the ex vivo response.

TCRdb re-called the reads through MiXCR, storing one row per CDR3 protein. The table records 200,000 or so distinct CDR3 sequences, over 25% of them present only once. A word on this clonotype: Its antigen is unknown.

Germline V gives CDR1 DFQATT, CDR2 SNEGSKA (reference sequence). The V gene lost 2 bases and the J gene lost 4 bases, with 12 bases spanning the gap. The CDR3 loop spans 14 amino acids. The receptor's source is a human donor in good health (CMV status not recorded). Some clones in this sample may be carry-over from other donors' samples. Sequenced: PBMCs. V is TRBV20-1 and J is TRBJ1-5; no definite D call. In DNA form, the CDR3 reads TGCAGTGCTAGACCGCCAAGTGGGAATCAGCCCCAGCATTTT. Translating gives CSARPPSGNQPQHF.